This T cell receptor (beta chain) stems from a study of technical replicates of blood from several donors. As concerns this clone: At one boundary the junction diverges from the germline segment, which might be a read error.

Germline V CDR1 and CDR2: SSHAT, FNYEAQ (reference sequence). This CDR3 region has 15 residues. Assay used: immunoSEQ multiplex PCR; TCRdb lists only in-frame clones, some missing. The sample includes 82,000 or so clones, roughly 95% of them seen just once. The sequence was obtained from a human donor in good health. The sample taken for sequencing was T cells isolated from PBMCs. The chain couples TRBV7-7 to TRBJ2-2, with 8 bases aligning to TRBD1. Here the CDR3 reads CASSLSPTGAGELFF. The CDR3 region has the DNA TGTGCTAGCAGCTTAAGCCCGACAGGGGCCGGGGAGCTGTTTTTT.